Listed below are T cell receptor beta chains from one sample, sequenced in a study of blood T cell repertoires in COVID-19. Repertoires were generated with immunoSEQ multiplex PCR, while TCRdb's copy carries only in-frame clones and drops some. The sample has roughly 520,000 clones; over 75% are singletons. What was sequenced was PBMCs or T cells enriched from blood (not recorded which). These receptor sequences come from a woman in her thirties or forties who had recovered from COVID-19. The conserved cysteine and the conserved F or W are not part of the CDR3 here. Each record gives: V gene, J gene, CDR3 protein.

TRBV6-5	TRBJ1-6	ASTSDRGNSPLH
TRBV3-1/TRBV3-2	TRBJ1-5	ASSQDTGGNQPQH
TRBV4-3	TRBJ1-1	ASSPRGGGGYTEAF
TRBV7-6	TRBJ2-7	ASSLGHPYEQY
TRBV5-1	TRBJ2-3	ASSLRIRGTDTQY
TRBV18	TRBJ1-1	ASSQTTGVRTEAF
TRBV4-3	TRBJ1-3	ASSQDRSGNTIY
TRBV7-8	TRBJ1-1	ASSSGTQNTEAF
TRBV21-1	TRBJ1-5	ASSKGGQNQPQH
TRBV3-1/TRBV3-2	TRBJ1-6	ASAVLGQGNSPLH
TRBV6-1	TRBJ2-3	ASSGLAERHVRFTDTQY
TRBV9	TRBJ2-5	ASSVGLAGTQY
TRBV6-6	TRBJ2-2	ASSTDREENTGELF